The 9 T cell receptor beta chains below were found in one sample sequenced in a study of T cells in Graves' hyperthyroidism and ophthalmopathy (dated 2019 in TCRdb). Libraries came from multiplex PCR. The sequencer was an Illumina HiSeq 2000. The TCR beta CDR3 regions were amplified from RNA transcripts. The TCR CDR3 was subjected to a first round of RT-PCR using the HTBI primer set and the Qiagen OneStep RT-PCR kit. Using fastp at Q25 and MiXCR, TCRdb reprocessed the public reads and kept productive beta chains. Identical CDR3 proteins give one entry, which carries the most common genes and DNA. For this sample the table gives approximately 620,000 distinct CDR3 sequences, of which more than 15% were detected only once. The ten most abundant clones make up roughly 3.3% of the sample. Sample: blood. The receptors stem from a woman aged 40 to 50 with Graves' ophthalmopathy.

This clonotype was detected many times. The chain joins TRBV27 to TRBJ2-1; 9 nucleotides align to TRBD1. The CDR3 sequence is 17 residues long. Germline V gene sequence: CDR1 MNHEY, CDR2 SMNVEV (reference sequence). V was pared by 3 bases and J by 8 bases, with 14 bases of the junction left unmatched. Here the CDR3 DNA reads TGTGCCAGCAGTTTTCGCGACCCGGGACAGGGTATCCATGAGCAGTTCTTC. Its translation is CASSFRDPGQGIHEQFF.

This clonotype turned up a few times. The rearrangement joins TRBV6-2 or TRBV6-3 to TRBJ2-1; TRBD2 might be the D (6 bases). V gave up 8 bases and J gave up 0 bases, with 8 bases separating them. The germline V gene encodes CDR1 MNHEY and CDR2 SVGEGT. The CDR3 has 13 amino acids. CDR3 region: CASGGSSYNEQFF. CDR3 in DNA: TGTGCCAGCGGGGGGAGCTCCTACAATGAGCAGTTCTTC.

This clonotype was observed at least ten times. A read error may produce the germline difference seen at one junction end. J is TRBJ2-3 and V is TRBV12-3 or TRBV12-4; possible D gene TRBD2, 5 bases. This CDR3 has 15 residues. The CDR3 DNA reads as TGTGCCAGCAGACCCCCCTGGACTCCCTCAGATACACAGTATTTT. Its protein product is CASRPPWTPSDTQYF.

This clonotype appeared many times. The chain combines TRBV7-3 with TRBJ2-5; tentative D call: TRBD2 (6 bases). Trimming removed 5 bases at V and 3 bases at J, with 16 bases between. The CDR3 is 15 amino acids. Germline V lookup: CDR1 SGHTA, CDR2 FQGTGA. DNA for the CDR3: TGTGCCAGCAGCGCCTGGGGAGGCGGTAAAGAGACCCAGTACTTC. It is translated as CASSAWGGGKETQYF.

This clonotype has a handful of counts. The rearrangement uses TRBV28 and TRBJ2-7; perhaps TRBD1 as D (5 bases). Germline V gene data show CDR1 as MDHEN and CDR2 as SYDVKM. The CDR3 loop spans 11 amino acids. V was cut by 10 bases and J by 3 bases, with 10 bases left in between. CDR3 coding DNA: TGTGCCATAGCAGGGCTCTACGAGCAGTACTTC. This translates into CAIAGLYEQYF.

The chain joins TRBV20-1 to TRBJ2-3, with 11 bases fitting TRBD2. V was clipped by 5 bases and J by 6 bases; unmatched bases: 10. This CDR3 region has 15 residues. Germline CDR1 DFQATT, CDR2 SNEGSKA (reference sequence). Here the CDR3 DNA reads TGCAGTGCTGGCGGTGGGACTAGCGGAATGGATACGCAGTATTTT. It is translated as CSAGGGTSGMDTQYF.

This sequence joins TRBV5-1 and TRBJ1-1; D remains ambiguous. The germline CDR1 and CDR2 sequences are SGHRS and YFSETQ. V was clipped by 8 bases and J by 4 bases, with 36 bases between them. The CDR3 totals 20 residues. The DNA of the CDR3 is TGCGCCAGTACGCCAGGTGACGGGGAATCCATACCTCGACGGGGCACTGAAGCTTTCTTT. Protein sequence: CASTPGDGESIPRRGTEAFF.

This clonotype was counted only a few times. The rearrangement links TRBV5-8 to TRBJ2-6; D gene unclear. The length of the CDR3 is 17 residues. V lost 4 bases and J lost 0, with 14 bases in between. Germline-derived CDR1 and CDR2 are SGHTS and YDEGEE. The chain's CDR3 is CASSQMTSFSGANVLTF. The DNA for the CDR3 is TGTGCCAGCAGCCAAATGACCTCCTTCTCTGGGGCCAACGTCCTGACTTTC.

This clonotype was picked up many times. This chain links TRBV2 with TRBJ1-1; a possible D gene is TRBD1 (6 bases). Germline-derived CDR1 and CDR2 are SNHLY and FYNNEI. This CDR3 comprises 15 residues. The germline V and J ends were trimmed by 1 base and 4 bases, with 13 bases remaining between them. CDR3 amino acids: CASSEVRGPGTEAFF. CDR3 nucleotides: TGTGCCAGCAGTGAAGTCCGGGGGCCGGGCACTGAAGCTTTCTTT.